This T cell receptor (beta chain) derives from a study of control samples from healthy donors and cancer patients. Profiled with immunoSEQ multiplex PCR; TCRdb holds only in-frame clones, not every one. The sample lists approximately 110,000 clones, approximately 90% seen once, with 3.5% to 4.5% in the top ten. The CDR3 contains 14 residues. Germline V gene data show CDR1 as SGHVS and CDR2 as FQNEAQ. V dropped 4 bases and J dropped 0 bases, with 7 bases sitting between them. The specimen sequenced was blood. V and J are TRBV7-8 and TRBJ1-3, with unresolved D. The TCR sequence derives from a human donor in good health. The donor label of this sample is uncertain. CDR3 loop: CASSSSNSGNTIYF. In DNA, the CDR3 is TGTGCCAGCAGCTCTTCCAACTCTGGAAACACCATATATTTT.